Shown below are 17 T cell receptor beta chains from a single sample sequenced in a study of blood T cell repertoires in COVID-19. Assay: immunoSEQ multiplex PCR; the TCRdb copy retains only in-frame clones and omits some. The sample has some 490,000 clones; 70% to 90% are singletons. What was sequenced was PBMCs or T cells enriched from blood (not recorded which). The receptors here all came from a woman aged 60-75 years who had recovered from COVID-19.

CDR3 residues: CASSTEGAPYNSPLHF. The CDR3 DNA reads as TGTGCCAGCAGCACCGAAGGGGCGCCATATAATTCACCCCTCCACTTT. This rearrangement joins TRBV5-6 to TRBJ1-6; the D gene is possibly TRBD1 (5 bases). The length of the CDR3 is 16 residues. Per germline, CDR1 SGHDT and CDR2 YYEEEE. V was cut by 4 bases and J by 4 bases, with 15 bases left in between.

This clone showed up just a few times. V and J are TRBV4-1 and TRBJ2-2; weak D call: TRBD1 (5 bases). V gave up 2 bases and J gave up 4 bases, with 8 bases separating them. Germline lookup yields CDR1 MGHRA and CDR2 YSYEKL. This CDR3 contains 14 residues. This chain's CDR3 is CASSQPRGTGELFF. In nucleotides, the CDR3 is TGCGCCAGCAGCCAACCTAGGGGCACCGGGGAGCTGTTTTTT.

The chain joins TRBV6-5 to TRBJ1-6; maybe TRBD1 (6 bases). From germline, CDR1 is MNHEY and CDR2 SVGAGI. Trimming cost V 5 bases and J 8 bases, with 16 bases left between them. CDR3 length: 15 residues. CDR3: CASSTQQGSYSPLHF. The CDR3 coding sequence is TGTGCCAGCAGTACCCAACAGGGCTCCTATTCACCCCTCCACTTT.

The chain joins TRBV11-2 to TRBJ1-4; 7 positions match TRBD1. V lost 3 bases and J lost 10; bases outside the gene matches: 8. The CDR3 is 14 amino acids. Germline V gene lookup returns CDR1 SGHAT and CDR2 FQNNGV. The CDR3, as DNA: TGTGCCAGCAGCTTGGAGACAGGGAGAGGAAAACTGTTTTTT. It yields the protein CASSLETGRGKLFF. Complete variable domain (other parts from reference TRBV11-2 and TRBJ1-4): EAGVAQSPRYKIIEKRQSVAFWCNPISGHATLYWYQQILGQGPKLLIQFQNNGVVDDSQLPKDRFSAERLKGVDSTLKIQPAKLEDSAVYLCASSLETGRGKLFFGSGTQLSVL.

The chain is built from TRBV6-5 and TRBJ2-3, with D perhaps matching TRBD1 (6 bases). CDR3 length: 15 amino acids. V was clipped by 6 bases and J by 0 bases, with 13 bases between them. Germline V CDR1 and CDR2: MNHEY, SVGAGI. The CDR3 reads CASSLTGSSTDTQYF. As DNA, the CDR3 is TGTGCCAGCAGCCTGACAGGCTCTAGCACAGATACGCAGTATTTT.

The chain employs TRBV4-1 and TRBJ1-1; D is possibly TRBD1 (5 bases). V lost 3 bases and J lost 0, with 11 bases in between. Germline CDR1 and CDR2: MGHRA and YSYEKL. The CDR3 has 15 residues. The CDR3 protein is CASSHTQEMNTEAFF. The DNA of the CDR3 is TGCGCCAGCAGCCACACACAGGAGATGAACACTGAAGCTTTCTTT.

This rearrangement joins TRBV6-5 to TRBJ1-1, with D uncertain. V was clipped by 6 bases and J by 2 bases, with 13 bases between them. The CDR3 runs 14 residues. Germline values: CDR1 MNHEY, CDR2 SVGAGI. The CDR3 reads CASSRPGSNTEAFF. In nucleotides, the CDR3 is TGTGCCAGCAGCCGCCCCGGGAGCAACACTGAAGCTTTCTTT.

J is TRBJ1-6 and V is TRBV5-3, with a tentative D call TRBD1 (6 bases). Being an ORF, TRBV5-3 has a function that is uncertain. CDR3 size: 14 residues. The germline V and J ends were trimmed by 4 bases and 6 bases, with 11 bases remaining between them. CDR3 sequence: CARSPGVLNSPLHF. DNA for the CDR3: TGTGCCAGAAGCCCAGGGGTCCTTAATTCACCCCTCCACTTT.

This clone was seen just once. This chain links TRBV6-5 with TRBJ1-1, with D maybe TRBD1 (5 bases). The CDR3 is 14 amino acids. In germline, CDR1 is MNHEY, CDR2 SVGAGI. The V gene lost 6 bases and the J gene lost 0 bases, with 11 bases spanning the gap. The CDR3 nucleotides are TGTGCCAGCAGGCGGGGACGGCTGAACACTGAAGCTTTCTTT. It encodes CASRRGRLNTEAFF.

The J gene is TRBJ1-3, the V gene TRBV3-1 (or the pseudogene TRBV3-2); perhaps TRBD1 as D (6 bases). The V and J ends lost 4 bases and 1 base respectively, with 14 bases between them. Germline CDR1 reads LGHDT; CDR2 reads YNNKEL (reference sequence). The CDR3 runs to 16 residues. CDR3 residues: CASSRRQASSGNTIYF. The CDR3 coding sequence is TGTGCCAGCAGCCGGAGACAGGCGTCGTCTGGAAACACCATATATTTT.

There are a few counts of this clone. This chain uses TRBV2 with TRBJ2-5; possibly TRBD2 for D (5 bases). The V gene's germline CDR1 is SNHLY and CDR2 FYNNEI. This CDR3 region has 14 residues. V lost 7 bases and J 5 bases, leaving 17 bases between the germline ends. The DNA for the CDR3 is TGTGCCAGCATCCCCGGGGTGGGTCGGGAGACCCAGTACTTC. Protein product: CASIPGVGRETQYF.

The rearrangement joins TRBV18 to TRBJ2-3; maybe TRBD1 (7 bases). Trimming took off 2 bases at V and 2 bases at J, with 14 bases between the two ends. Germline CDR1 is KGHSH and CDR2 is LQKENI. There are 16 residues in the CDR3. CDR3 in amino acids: CASSPSQGGVTDTQYF. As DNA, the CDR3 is TGTGCCAGCTCACCATCCCAGGGGGGAGTCACAGATACGCAGTATTTT.

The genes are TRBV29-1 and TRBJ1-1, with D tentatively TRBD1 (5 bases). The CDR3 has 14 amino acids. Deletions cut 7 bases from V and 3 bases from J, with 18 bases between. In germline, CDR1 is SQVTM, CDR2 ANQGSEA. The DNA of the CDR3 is TGCAGCGCTGATCGTGGGGGAGGGGACACTGAAGCTTTCTTT. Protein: CSADRGGGDTEAFF.

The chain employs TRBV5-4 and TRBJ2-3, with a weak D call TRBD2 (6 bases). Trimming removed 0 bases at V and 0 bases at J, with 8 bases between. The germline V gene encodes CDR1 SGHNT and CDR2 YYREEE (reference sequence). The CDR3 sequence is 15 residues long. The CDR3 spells CASSLASVSTDTQYF. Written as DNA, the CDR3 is TGTGCCAGCAGCTTGGCTAGCGTTAGCACAGATACGCAGTATTTT.

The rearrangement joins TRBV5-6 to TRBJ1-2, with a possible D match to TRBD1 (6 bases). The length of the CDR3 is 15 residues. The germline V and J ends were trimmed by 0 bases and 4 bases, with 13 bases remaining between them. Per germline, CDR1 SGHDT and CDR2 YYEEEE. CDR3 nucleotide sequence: TGTGCCAGCAGCTTGGCGGGGGGGGCTGGCTATGGCTACACCTTC. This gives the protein CASSLAGGAGYGYTF.

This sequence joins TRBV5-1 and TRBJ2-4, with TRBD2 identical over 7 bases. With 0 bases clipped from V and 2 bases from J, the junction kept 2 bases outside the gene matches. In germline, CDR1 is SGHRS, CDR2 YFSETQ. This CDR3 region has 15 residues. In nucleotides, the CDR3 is TGCGCCAGCAGCTTGGACGGGGGGTCCAAAAACATTCAGTACTTC. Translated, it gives CASSLDGGSKNIQYF.

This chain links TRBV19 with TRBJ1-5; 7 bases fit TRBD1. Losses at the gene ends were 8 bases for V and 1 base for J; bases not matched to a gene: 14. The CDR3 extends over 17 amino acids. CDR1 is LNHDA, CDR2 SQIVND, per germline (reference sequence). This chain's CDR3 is CASSQGEVIMSNQPQHF. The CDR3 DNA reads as TGTGCCAGTTCGCAGGGGGAAGTCATCATGAGCAATCAGCCCCAGCATTTT. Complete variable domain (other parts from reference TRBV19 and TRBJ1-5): DGGITQSPKYLFRKEGQNVTLSCEQNLNHDAMYWYRQDPGQGLRLIYYSQIVNDFQKGDIAEGYSVSREKKESFPLTVTSAQKNPTAFYLCASSQGEVIMSNQPQHFGDGTRLSIL.